The 27 T cell receptor beta chains below were found in one sample sequenced in a study of shared clonotypes between healthy human individuals. Repertoires were generated with immunoSEQ multiplex PCR, while TCRdb's copy carries only in-frame clones and drops some. The sample records over a million clones, 96% being singletons. Input material: naive CD4+ T cells sorted from blood. Indicated subset: CD45RA+ positively selected. Every receptor here comes from a man under 40 in good health.

This rearrangement joins TRBV15 to TRBJ2-7, with a possible D match to TRBD2 (7 bases). CDR1 is LNHNV and CDR2 is YYDKDF in the germline V gene (reference sequence). Trimming removed 0 bases from V and 4 bases from J, with 13 bases in between. The CDR3 is made up of 15 amino acids. CDR3 DNA: TGTGCCACCAGCAGAGATTCGGGGGGCGGATACGAGCAGTACTTC. Protein sequence: CATSRDSGGGYEQYF.

The V and J genes are TRBV27 and TRBJ2-3; the D is unclear. CDR1 MNHEY and CDR2 SMNVEV come from the germline V gene (reference sequence). CDR3 size: 13 residues. Between the trimmed V and J ends, which lost 8 bases and 7 bases, there was a span of 16 bases. The CDR3 reads CASRSHGENTQYF. The CDR3 nucleotides read TGTGCCAGCCGAAGCCATGGGGAAAATACGCAGTATTTT.

A single count supports this clone. J is TRBJ2-2 and V is TRBV7-9; D unresolved. This CDR3 has 16 amino acids. V was pared by 5 bases and J by 2 bases, with 15 bases between. Germline CDR1 is SEHNR and CDR2 is FQNEAQ (reference sequence). Here the CDR3 DNA reads TGTGCCAGCAGCCAGACCTCACAATTAAACACCGGGGAGCTGTTTTTT. It specifies CASSQTSQLNTGELFF.

In regard to this clone: The same CDR3 is also encoded by other DNA sequences in this sample. This chain joins TRBV9 and TRBJ2-2; D remains unclear. V lost 3 bases, J lost 4 bases, and 7 bases lay in between. The germline gives CDR1 SGDLS, CDR2 YYNGEE. The CDR3 runs 13 residues. The CDR3 DNA is TGTGCCAGCAGCGCCCGATCCACCGGGGAGCTGTTTTTT. Its translation: CASSARSTGELFF.

The chain recombines TRBV2 with TRBJ2-1, with D perhaps TRBD2 (5 bases). CDR1 is SNHLY, CDR2 FYNNEI, per germline. Between the trimmed V and J ends, which lost 4 bases and 4 bases, there was a span of 14 bases. This CDR3 is 15 amino acids long. In nucleotides, the CDR3 is TGTGCCAGCAGTGCGGCAATAGCGAGGTACAATGAGCAGTTCTTC. Its protein is CASSAAIARYNEQFF.

The V call is TRBV5-1, the J call TRBJ2-7; D tentatively fits TRBD1 or TRBD2 (5 bases each). V lost 6 bases and J lost 4, with 20 bases in between. CDR1 and CDR2 (germline): SGHRS, YFSETQ. The CDR3 loop spans 15 amino acids. CDR3 coding DNA: TGCGCCAGCACACAGACGCCGGGACCCACATACGAGCAGTACTTC. As protein: CASTQTPGPTYEQYF.

The chain uses TRBV9 and TRBJ1-3; perhaps TRBD1 as D (6 bases). Trimming cost V 3 bases and J 3 bases, with 10 bases left between them. This CDR3 has 14 amino acids. Germline values: CDR1 SGDLS, CDR2 YYNGEE. The CDR3 here is CASSAQTGGNTIYF. For the CDR3, the DNA is TGTGCCAGCAGCGCACAGACAGGTGGAAACACCATATATTTT.

The chain links TRBV9 to TRBJ2-5, with 10 bases fitting TRBD1. The CDR3 is 15 residues long. V gave up 0 bases and J gave up 3 bases; unmatched junction bases: 2. From germline, CDR1 is SGDLS and CDR2 YYNGEE. For the CDR3, the DNA is TGTGCCAGCAGCGTAGGGGACAGGGGAAAAGAGACCCAGTACTTC. Translation gives CASSVGDRGKETQYF.

The CDR3 region has the DNA TGTGCCAGCAGCCAAGTTACGATTAGCACAGATACGCAGTATTTT. As protein: CASSQVTISTDTQYF. The rearrangement uses TRBV14 and TRBJ2-3; D call uncertain. Between the trimmed V and J ends, which lost 1 base and 0 bases, there was a span of 8 bases. The CDR3 extends over 15 amino acids. Germline assignment: CDR1 SGHDN and CDR2 FVKESK.

CDR3 sequence: CASSLARGYRFF. The CDR3 nucleotides are TGTGCCAGCAGCTTAGCAAGGGGCTATCGGTTCTTC. The chain has TRBV11-2 and TRBJ2-1; tentatively, D is TRBD1 (5 bases). Trimming stripped 1 base from V and 15 bases from J, with 13 bases between. Germline values: CDR1 SGHAT, CDR2 FQNNGV. This CDR3 is 12 amino acids long.

The chain joins TRBV19 to TRBJ2-3, with 8 bases matching TRBD2. V gave up 8 bases and J gave up 1 base; unmatched junction bases: 2. Looked up from germline, CDR1 is LNHDA and CDR2 is SQIVND (reference sequence). The CDR3 has 13 residues. The CDR3 DNA reads TGTGCCAGTGGACTAGCAGGCACAGATACGCAGTATTTT. Translating it yields CASGLAGTDTQYF.

The rearrangement links TRBV13 to TRBJ2-3; possible D gene TRBD1, 5 bases. V was shortened by 3 bases and J by 6 bases, with 10 bases between the two germline ends. The germline CDR1 and CDR2 sequences are PRHDT and FYEKMQ (reference sequence). The CDR3 has 13 residues. This CDR3 reads CASSFSRADTQYF. The CDR3 bases are TGTGCCAGCAGCTTCTCCAGGGCGGATACGCAGTATTTT.

This chain links TRBV5-4 with TRBJ1-2; D ambiguous. Per germline, CDR1 SGHNT and CDR2 YYREEE (reference sequence). Deletions cut 1 base from V and 4 bases from J, with 17 bases between. This CDR3 is built from 16 residues. CDR3 sequence: CASSLFRQEEIYGYTF. The CDR3 nucleotides are TGTGCCAGCAGCTTGTTTAGGCAGGAAGAAATCTATGGCTACACCTTC.

The chain carries TRBV19 and TRBJ2-5; TRBD1 aligns across 8 bases. With V trimmed by 8 bases and J by 3 bases, 8 bases remained unmatched. From germline, CDR1 is LNHDA and CDR2 SQIVND (reference sequence). This CDR3 comprises 14 residues. The DNA of the CDR3 is TGTGCCAGTCGCCCAGGGACAGGTAAAGAGACCCAGTACTTC. It codes for CASRPGTGKETQYF. The variable domain in full, completed from reference TRBV19 and TRBJ2-5, reads DGGITQSPKYLFRKEGQNVTLSCEQNLNHDAMYWYRQDPGQGLRLIYYSQIVNDFQKGDIAEGYSVSREKKESFPLTVTSAQKNPTAFYLCASRPGTGKETQYFGPGTRLLVL.

A word on this clone: Other nucleotide sequences in the sample specify the same CDR3. The V and J genes are TRBV29-1 and TRBJ2-3; D remains ambiguous. Germline-derived CDR1 and CDR2 are SQVTM and ANQGSEA. The CDR3 contains 13 residues. V lost 4 bases to trimming and J lost 2 bases, with 10 bases between them. The CDR3 here is CSVGGRNTDTQYF. The DNA of the CDR3 is TGCAGCGTTGGCGGAAGAAACACAGATACGCAGTATTTT.

The CDR3 protein is CASRAPGELYGYTF. In nucleotides, the CDR3 is TGTGCCAGCAGGGCCCCGGGGGAGCTCTATGGCTACACCTTC. The gene calls are TRBV7-9 and TRBJ1-2, with a possible D match to TRBD1 (5 bases). Germline V gene data show CDR1 as SEHNR and CDR2 as FQNEAQ (reference sequence). Trimming took 6 bases from V and 4 from J, leaving 15 bases between them. The CDR3 totals 14 residues.

This rearrangement joins TRBV29-1 to TRBJ1-2; D is undetermined. This CDR3 comprises 12 residues. With 4 bases removed from V and 1 base from J, the gap between germline ends came to 7 bases. The germline gives CDR1 SQVTM, CDR2 ANQGSEA. CDR3 sequence: CSVGRNNYGYTF. The CDR3 nucleotides are TGCAGCGTTGGTAGGAATAACTATGGCTACACCTTC.

This sequence joins TRBV19 and TRBJ2-6; 9 nucleotides agree with TRBD1. This CDR3 has 18 amino acids. V lost 5 bases, J lost 0 bases, and 8 bases stayed unmatched. Germline CDR1 and CDR2: LNHDA and SQIVND (reference sequence). The CDR3 is CASSPNTGGLSGANVLTF. The CDR3 nucleotides are TGTGCCAGTAGTCCCAATACAGGGGGCCTCTCTGGGGCCAACGTCCTGACTTTC.

As regards this clone: Other DNA sequences in this specimen translate into the identical CDR3. The chain uses TRBV6-1 and TRBJ2-7; 7 bases line up with TRBD2. The V and J ends lost 6 bases and 2 bases, in that order; junction bases with no gene match: 4. In germline, CDR1 is MNHNS, CDR2 SASEGT. CDR3 length: 13 amino acids. The DNA of the CDR3 is TGTGCCAGCAGCGAGCGGGGACCCTACGAGCAGTACTTC. This sequence encodes CASSERGPYEQYF.

The V and J genes are TRBV18 and TRBJ2-1; 12 positions agree with TRBD2. CDR1 and CDR2 (germline): KGHSH, LQKENI. Trimming cost V 2 bases and J 6 bases; bases outside gene matches: 8. The CDR3 is made up of 17 amino acids. The CDR3 is CASSPKQTSGSTNEQFF. CDR3 in DNA: TGTGCCAGCTCACCAAAGCAGACTAGCGGGAGCACCAATGAGCAGTTCTTC.

Concerning this clone itself: This same CDR3 is encoded by further DNA sequences in the sample. The genes are TRBV10-1 and TRBJ2-1; D gene unclear. The length of the CDR3 is 13 residues. Germline V gene data show CDR1 as WNHNN and CDR2 as SYGVQD (reference sequence). V lost 0 bases, J lost 5 bases, and 5 bases lay in between. The CDR3 DNA reads as TGCGCCAGCAGTGAGTCAGGAAACAATGAGCAGTTCTTC. This gives the protein CASSESGNNEQFF.

The rearrangement joins TRBV30 to TRBJ1-3; no clear D. Deletions cut 4 bases from V and 4 bases from J, with 17 bases between. Germline lookup yields CDR1 GTSNPN and CDR2 SVGIG (reference sequence). CDR3 length equals 15 residues. CDR3: CAWMAGIASGNTIYF. CDR3 nucleotide sequence: TGTGCCTGGATGGCGGGGATCGCATCCGGAAACACCATATATTTT.

On this clone: The same CDR3 arises from other DNA sequences in this sample as well. The chain uses TRBV5-1 and TRBJ2-1; 9 bases agree with TRBD1. The germline gives CDR1 SGHRS, CDR2 YFSETQ. The CDR3 is made up of 15 amino acids. The V gene end was trimmed by 4 bases and the J gene end by 4 bases; junction bases not matched to a gene: 6. The CDR3 protein is CASSLGTGSYNEQFF. The CDR3 DNA is TGCGCCAGCAGCCTTGGGACAGGGAGTTACAATGAGCAGTTCTTC.

The rearrangement joins TRBV6-5 to TRBJ2-2; TRBD1 might be the D (5 bases). The length of the CDR3 is 16 residues. The germline V and J ends were trimmed by 6 bases and 5 bases, with 19 bases remaining between them. Germline loops: CDR1 MNHEY, CDR2 SVGAGI. The CDR3 nucleotides read TGTGCCAGCAGATACCTAAGGGGCGCCCCGACCGGGGAGCTGTTTTTT. This translates into CASRYLRGAPTGELFF.

This clone was counted a single time. The chain joins TRBV12-5 to TRBJ1-1; D is perhaps TRBD1 (5 bases). CDR3 length: 13 amino acids. V gave up 4 bases and J gave up 9 bases, with 15 bases separating them. Looked up from germline, CDR1 is LGHNT and CDR2 is FRNRAP. CDR3 DNA: TGTGCTAGTGGTTCCACGGGGGTAGGTAAAGCTTTCTTT. Its protein product is CASGSTGVGKAFF.

This clone occurred once. The rearrangement uses TRBV9 and TRBJ2-5; no reliable D call. The germline CDR1 and CDR2 sequences are SGDLS and YYNGEE. V was clipped by 3 bases and J by 5 bases, with 11 bases between them. CDR3 length: 13 amino acids. The CDR3 nucleotides read TGTGCCAGCAGCGGCTCTAGTAGGGAGACCCAGTACTTC. As protein: CASSGSSRETQYF.

A single count supports this clone. The chain combines TRBV30 with TRBJ2-1; tentatively, D is TRBD1 or TRBD2 (5 bases each). The V end was cut by 1 base, the J end by 9 bases, with 13 bases between. The CDR3 has 13 amino acids. Germline CDR1 is GTSNPN and CDR2 is SVGIG (reference sequence). CDR3 amino acids: CAWSAGTLGEQFF. As DNA, the CDR3 is TGTGCCTGGAGTGCCGGGACCCTCGGTGAGCAGTTCTTC.